The clone carrying this TCR beta chain was observed at least ten times. What it binds is unknown. The data were taken from a study of blood T cells in healthy people across ages. Study results and limitations: PBMCs left unsorted prevented a conclusive naive versus antigen-experienced comparison. Roughly linearly, TCR beta diversity per million T cells fell as age increased. Nothing was known about donor CMV status, and this possibly confounded expanded clonotype changes.

Next came a second PCR, run for 7 to 11 cycles, which used a sample-barcoded 5' primer along with a J-beta primer mix. The authors tagged each cDNA molecule using a template-switch adaptor with 12 random nucleotides. One entry per CDR3 protein, called by TCRdb with MiXCR from the 5' RACE reads. The sample yields about 1.6 million distinct CDR3 sequences, around 36% seen once. Deletions cut 3 bases from V and 9 bases from J, with 17 bases between. The germline CDR1 and CDR2 sequences are KGHDR and SFDVKD. CDR3 length equals 15 residues. Sequenced: blood. The chain combines TRBV24-1 with TRBJ2-1; possible D gene TRBD2, 5 bases. This receptor was obtained from a woman in her twenties or thirties in good health. Written as DNA, the CDR3 is TGTGCCACCAGTGATCTACCGGGAAAAAGCGGTGAGCAGTTCTTC. Its protein product is CATSDLPGKSGEQFF.